This T cell receptor (beta chain) was recorded in a study of blood T cell repertoires in COVID-19. Assay used: immunoSEQ multiplex PCR; TCRdb lists only in-frame clones, some missing. This table has 120,000 to 150,000 clones, about 90% appearing once. The CDR3 spans 14 residues. V was pared by 7 bases and J by 0 bases, with 13 bases between. Source material: peripheral blood. The receptor comes from an elderly woman with acute or convalescent COVID-19. This chain uses TRBV5-3 with TRBJ1-2, with a tentative D call TRBD1 (5 bases). TRBV5-3 is treated as an ORF (open reading frame) with a function not yet certain. The CDR3 protein is CARFSDMANYGYTF. CDR3 nucleotide sequence: TGTGCCAGATTCTCGGACATGGCTAACTATGGCTACACCTTC.